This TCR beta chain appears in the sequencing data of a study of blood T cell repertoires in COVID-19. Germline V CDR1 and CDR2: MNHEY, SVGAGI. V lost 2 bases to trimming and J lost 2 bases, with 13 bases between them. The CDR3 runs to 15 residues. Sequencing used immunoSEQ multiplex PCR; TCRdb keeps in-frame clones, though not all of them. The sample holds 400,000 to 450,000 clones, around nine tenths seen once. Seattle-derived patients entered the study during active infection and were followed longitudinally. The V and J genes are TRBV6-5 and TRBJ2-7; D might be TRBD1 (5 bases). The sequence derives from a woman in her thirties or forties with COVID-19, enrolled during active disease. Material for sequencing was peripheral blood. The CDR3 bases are TGTGCCAGCAGTTACGACGGCAGGGTAGCCTACGAGCAGTACTTC. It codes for CASSYDGRVAYEQYF.